This TCR beta chain was obtained from a study of T cell changes during pregnancy in multiple sclerosis. V gave up 3 bases and J gave up 8 bases; unmatched junction bases: 6. This CDR3 contains 13 residues. Germline CDR1 reads SNHLY; CDR2 reads FYNNEI. Using immunoSEQ multiplex PCR, the repertoire was profiled, and TCRdb retains in-frame clones only, with some absent. The sample lists around 71,000 clones; just over 90% were seen once. This specimen was peripheral blood, taken in the third trimester of pregnancy. The origin of this receptor is a female donor with multiple sclerosis, enrolled in a pregnancy study. The genes are TRBV2 and TRBJ1-2, with 7 nucleotides matching TRBD1. Here the CDR3 reads CASSEIRQGGYTF. CDR3 nucleotide sequence: TGTGCCAGCAGTGAGATCCGACAGGGAGGCTACACCTTC.